This T cell receptor beta chain emerged from a study of CXCR3-negative and CXCR3-positive naive CD8 T cells. General observations from the study: Cryopreserved PBMCs had partly decreased CXCR3 expression; fresh PBMCs were used in most assays. Naive cells that were CXCR3-positive had more hydrophobic TRB CDR3s (compared with CXCR3-negative naive cells).

Libraries of TRB cDNA were made by 5' RACE and carried UMIs. TCRdb re-called the 5' RACE reads, yielding one record per CDR3 amino acid sequence without DNA. The sample has more than 80,000 distinct CDR3 sequences, and its top ten clones hold more than 0.3%. As to this clonotype: Antigen unknown.

The germline V gene encodes CDR1 SQVTM and CDR2 ANQGSEA. The CDR3 is 11 residues long. The sequenced sample consisted of naive CXCR3+ CD8+ T cells from blood. The subset: CD45RO-CCR7+CD27+CD95- naive CD8+ T cells expressing CXCR3 (TNR3+). This receptor was taken from a human donor in good health. Some clones in this sample may be carry-over from other donors' samples. The chain employs TRBV29-1 and TRBJ1-2. This CDR3 is CSVSGNYGYTF.